The 15 T cell receptor beta chains presented below share a single source sample, sequenced in a study of blood T cell repertoires in COVID-19. The assay was immunoSEQ multiplex PCR, and TCRdb's table has in-frame clones only and misses some. The sample lists about 54,000 clones, more than 85% seen once, with almost 4% in the top ten. The sequencing input was peripheral blood. The receptors were sampled from a man between 45 and 60 years old with acute or convalescent COVID-19.

The rearrangement links TRBV11-2 to TRBJ2-1; D may be TRBD2 (5 bases). The V gene's germline CDR1 is SGHAT and CDR2 FQNNGV. Trimming left V 1 base short and J 2 bases short, with 12 bases between. The CDR3 extends over 16 amino acids. Written as DNA, the CDR3 is TGTGCCAGCAGCTTAGGCGGGCTAGGTGCCTACAATGAGCAGTTCTTC. Its protein is CASSLGGLGAYNEQFF.

V usage is TRBV6-5 and J usage is TRBJ2-2, with unresolved D. Germline V gene data show CDR1 as MNHEY and CDR2 as SVGAGI. The CDR3 is made up of 15 amino acids. The germline V and J ends were trimmed by 2 bases and 7 bases, with 14 bases remaining between them. CDR3 nucleotides: TGTGCCAGCAGTTACCTCCCCGTCGGTAACGGGGAGCTGTTTTTT. It codes for CASSYLPVGNGELFF.

This clone appeared a single time. The V call is TRBV19, the J call TRBJ1-1, with TRBD1 identical over 7 bases. V shed 4 bases, J shed 5 bases, and the junction held 7 bases outside the gene matches. This CDR3 has 14 amino acids. Germline V gives CDR1 LNHDA, CDR2 SQIVND (reference sequence). The CDR3 here is CASSTRGRITEAFF. DNA for the CDR3: TGTGCCAGTAGTACTAGGGGGCGCATAACTGAAGCTTTCTTT.

The CDR3 DNA follows: TGTGCCAGCAGTGAAGTGGTCCCCAAAATCGACACGGCCTACGAGCAGTACTTC. Protein sequence: CASSEVVPKIDTAYEQYF. J is TRBJ2-7 and V is TRBV2, with D hard to call. The CDR3 consists of 18 residues. V lost 1 base to trimming and J lost 2 bases, with 21 bases between them. CDR1 and CDR2 (germline): SNHLY, FYNNEI.

This clone was detected once. The V gene is TRBV9, the J gene TRBJ2-2; 7 nucleotides align to TRBD2. J lost 2 bases, V lost 3 bases, and 4 bases had no gene match. The CDR3 contains 15 residues. The germline gives CDR1 SGDLS, CDR2 YYNGEE. The CDR3 region is CASSGRAGNTGELFF. The CDR3 DNA is TGTGCCAGCAGCGGAAGAGCGGGAAACACCGGGGAGCTGTTTTTT.

V gene TRBV7-9 combines with J gene TRBJ2-7, with D perhaps TRBD1 (5 bases). Trimming pared 1 base from V and 3 bases from J, leaving 7 bases between. The length of the CDR3 is 13 residues. Germline values: CDR1 SEHNR, CDR2 FQNEAQ (reference sequence). The CDR3 sequence: CASSLGQFYEQYF. DNA for the CDR3: TGTGCCAGCAGCTTAGGACAGTTCTACGAGCAGTACTTC.

The chain has TRBV28 and TRBJ2-7; 9 bases fit TRBD1. The CDR3 spans 13 residues. The germline CDR1 and CDR2 sequences are MDHEN and SYDVKM. The ends lost 7 bases at V and 4 bases at J; junction bases unmatched: 5. CDR3 nucleotide sequence: TGTGCCAGCATATGGGACAGGGTTTACGAGCAGTACTTC. Its translation is CASIWDRVYEQYF.

The rearrangement links TRBV7-9 to TRBJ2-1; 9 positions agree with TRBD2. The CDR3 totals 16 residues. Germline-derived CDR1 and CDR2 are SEHNR and FQNEAQ (reference sequence). The ends lost 2 bases at V and 5 bases at J; junction bases unmatched: 7. The CDR3 sequence is CASSLLAGISNNEQFF. CDR3 in DNA: TGTGCCAGCAGCTTACTAGCGGGAATCAGCAACAATGAGCAGTTCTTC.

The chain uses TRBV5-1 and TRBJ2-1; D is perhaps TRBD1 (6 bases). Trimming left V 4 bases short and J 2 bases short, with 25 bases between. Germline-derived CDR1 and CDR2 are SGHRS and YFSETQ. The CDR3 spans 19 residues. CDR3 nucleotides: TGCGCCAGCAGCCAACCCGATAAAGGGGGTTATAGCACCTACAATGAGCAGTTCTTC. This translates into CASSQPDKGGYSTYNEQFF.

V and J are TRBV19 and TRBJ2-7, with D possibly matching TRBD1 (5 bases). V dropped 5 bases and J dropped 2 bases, with 10 bases sitting between them. CDR1 LNHDA and CDR2 SQIVND come from the germline V gene (reference sequence). This CDR3 contains 13 residues. CDR3 loop: CASSWGHTYEQYF. CDR3 sequence (DNA): TGTGCCAGTAGTTGGGGCCATACCTACGAGCAGTACTTC. Full variable domain (outside the CDR3, taken from reference TRBV19 and TRBJ2-7): DGGITQSPKYLFRKEGQNVTLSCEQNLNHDAMYWYRQDPGQGLRLIYYSQIVNDFQKGDIAEGYSVSREKKESFPLTVTSAQKNPTAFYLCASSWGHTYEQYFGPGTRLTVT.

The chain links TRBV18 to TRBJ1-2; TRBD1 agrees at 9 bases. The germline gives CDR1 KGHSH, CDR2 LQKENI. The CDR3 runs 12 residues. With 9 bases clipped from V and 4 bases from J, the junction kept 3 bases outside the gene matches. The chain's CDR3 is CASATGGYGYTF. The CDR3 DNA sequence: TGTGCCAGTGCGACAGGGGGCTATGGCTACACCTTC. Drawing the rest from reference TRBV18 and TRBJ1-2, the complete variable domain is NAGVMQNPRHLVRRRGQEARLRCSPMKGHSHVYWYRQLPEEGLKFMVYLQKENIIDESGMPKERFSAEFPKEGPSILRIQQVVRGDSAAYFCASATGGYGYTFGSGTRLTVV.

This clone occurred once. The chain is built from TRBV5-1 and TRBJ1-5, with TRBD1 identical over 7 bases. Trimming removed 0 bases from V and 1 base from J; junction bases left unmatched: 1. The CDR3 runs 15 residues. The V gene's germline CDR1 is SGHRS and CDR2 YFSETQ. The CDR3 is CASSLATGSNQPQHF. CDR3 DNA sequence: TGCGCCAGCAGCTTGGCGACAGGGAGCAATCAGCCCCAGCATTTT.

The rearrangement joins TRBV7-2 to TRBJ2-7, with TRBD1 matching over 8 bases. This CDR3 has 14 residues. Germline V lookup: CDR1 SGHTA, CDR2 FQGNSA. Trimming cost V 5 bases and J 2 bases; bases outside gene matches: 5. CDR3 loop: CASSPQGGAYEQYF. The CDR3 DNA follows: TGTGCCAGCAGCCCACAGGGGGGAGCCTACGAGCAGTACTTC.

Here the CDR3 DNA reads TGTGCCAGTAGTAATTCATTCTCTGGAAACACCATATATTTT. This translates into CASSNSFSGNTIYF. The chain uses TRBV19 and TRBJ1-3; D call uncertain. Trimming removed 4 bases at V and 0 bases at J, with 7 bases between. CDR1 is LNHDA and CDR2 is SQIVND in the germline V gene (reference sequence). This CDR3 spans 14 amino acids.

J is TRBJ1-1 and V is TRBV7-2; 7 nucleotides line up with TRBD1. J gave up 0 bases and V 1 base, and 5 bases lay outside the gene matches. Looked up from germline, CDR1 is SGHTA and CDR2 is FQGNSA. The CDR3 contains 16 residues. The CDR3 is CASSLGPGTVNTEAFF. CDR3 nucleotides: TGTGCCAGCAGCTTAGGACCCGGGACAGTGAACACTGAAGCTTTCTTT.